The source of this T cell receptor (beta chain) is a study of shared clonotypes between healthy human individuals. Study as a whole: Per donor, three plates held CD4 naive cells, three held CD4 memory, two held CD8 naive and one held CD8 memory.

Comments on this clone: Its antigen is unidentified.

General study findings and limits: The authors sampled blood alone, and tissue repertoires likely differ. Compared with memory subsets, naive subsets generally had larger estimated richness.

Genomic DNA from each subset was divided evenly over several immunoSEQ plates. Sequencing used immunoSEQ multiplex PCR; TCRdb keeps in-frame clones, though not all of them. This table holds 2 million to 3 million clones, roughly 92% found once. CDR1 is LNHDA and CDR2 is SQIVND in the germline V gene (reference sequence). The V gene end was trimmed by 5 bases and the J gene end by 7 bases; junction bases not matched to a gene: 14. The CDR3 length is 18 residues. Source material: naive CD4+ T cells sorted from blood. Documented subset: CD45RA+ positively selected. The TCR sequence derives from a man younger than 30 in good health. This chain connects TRBV19 to TRBJ2-1; TRBD2 agrees at 13 bases. This chain's CDR3 is CASSPRTSGSSGRNEQFF. CDR3 sequence (DNA): TGTGCCAGTAGTCCGCGGACTAGCGGGAGTTCTGGGCGTAATGAGCAGTTCTTC.